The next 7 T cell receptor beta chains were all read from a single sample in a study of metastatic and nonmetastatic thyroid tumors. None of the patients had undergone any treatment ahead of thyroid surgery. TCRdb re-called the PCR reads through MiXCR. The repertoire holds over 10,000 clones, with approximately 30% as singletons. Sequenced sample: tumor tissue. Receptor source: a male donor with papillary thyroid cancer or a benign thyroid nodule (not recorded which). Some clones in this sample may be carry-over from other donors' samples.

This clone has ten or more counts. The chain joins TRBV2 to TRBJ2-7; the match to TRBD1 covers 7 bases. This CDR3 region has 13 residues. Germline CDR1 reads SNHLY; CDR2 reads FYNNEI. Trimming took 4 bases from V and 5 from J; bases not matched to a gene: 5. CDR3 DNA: TGTGCCAGCAGTGGACAGGGTCTCGACGAGCAGTACTTC. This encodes CASSGQGLDEQYF.

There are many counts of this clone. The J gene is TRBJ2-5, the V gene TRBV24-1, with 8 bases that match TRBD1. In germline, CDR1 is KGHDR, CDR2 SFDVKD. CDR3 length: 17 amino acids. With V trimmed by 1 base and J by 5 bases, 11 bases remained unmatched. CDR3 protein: CATSDFSTTGVSETQYF. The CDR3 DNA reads TGTGCCACCAGTGATTTCTCGACGACAGGGGTTAGCGAGACCCAGTACTTC.

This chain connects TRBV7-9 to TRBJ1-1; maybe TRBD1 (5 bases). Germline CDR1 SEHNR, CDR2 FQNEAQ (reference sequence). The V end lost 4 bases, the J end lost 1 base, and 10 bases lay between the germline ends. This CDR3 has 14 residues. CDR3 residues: CASSWGPQNTEAFF. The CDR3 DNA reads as TGTGCCAGCAGCTGGGGACCTCAGAACACTGAAGCTTTCTTT.

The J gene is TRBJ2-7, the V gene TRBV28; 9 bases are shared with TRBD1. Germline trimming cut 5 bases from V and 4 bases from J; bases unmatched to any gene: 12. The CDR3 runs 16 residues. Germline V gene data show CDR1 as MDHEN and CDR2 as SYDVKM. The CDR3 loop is CASSLPGQGQRYEQYF. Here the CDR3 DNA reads TGTGCCAGCAGTCTCCCCGGACAGGGGCAGAGATACGAGCAGTACTTC.

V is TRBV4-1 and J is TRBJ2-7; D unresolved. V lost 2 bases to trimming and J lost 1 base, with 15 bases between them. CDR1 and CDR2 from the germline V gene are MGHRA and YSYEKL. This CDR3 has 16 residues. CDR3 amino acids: CASSQPESPLSYEQYF. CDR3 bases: TGCGCCAGCAGCCAACCTGAGAGTCCCCTTTCCTACGAGCAGTACTTC.

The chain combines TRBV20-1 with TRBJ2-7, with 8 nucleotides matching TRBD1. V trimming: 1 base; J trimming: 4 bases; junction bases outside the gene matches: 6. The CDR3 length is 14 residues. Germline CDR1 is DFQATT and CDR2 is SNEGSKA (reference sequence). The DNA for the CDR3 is TGCAGTGCTAGAGTAGGGGACAGGAGTTACGAGCAGTACTTC. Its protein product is CSARVGDRSYEQYF.

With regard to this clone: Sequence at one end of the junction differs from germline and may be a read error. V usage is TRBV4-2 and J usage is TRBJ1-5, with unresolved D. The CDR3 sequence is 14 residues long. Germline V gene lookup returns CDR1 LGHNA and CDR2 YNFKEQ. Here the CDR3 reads CACSDRNSNQPQNF. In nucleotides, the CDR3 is TGTGCCTGCAGCGACCGGAACAGCAATCAGCCCCAGAATTTT.